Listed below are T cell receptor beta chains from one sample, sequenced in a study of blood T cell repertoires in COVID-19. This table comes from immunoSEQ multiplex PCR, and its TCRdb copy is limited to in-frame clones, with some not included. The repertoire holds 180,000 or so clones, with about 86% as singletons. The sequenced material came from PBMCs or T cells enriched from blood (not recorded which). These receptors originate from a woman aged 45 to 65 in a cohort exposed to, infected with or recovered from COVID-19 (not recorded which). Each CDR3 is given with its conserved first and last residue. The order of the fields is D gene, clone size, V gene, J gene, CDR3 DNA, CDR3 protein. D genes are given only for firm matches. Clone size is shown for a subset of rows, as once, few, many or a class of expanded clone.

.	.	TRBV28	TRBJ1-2	TGTGCCAGCAGTTTTGTTTTGGGGAAACAGGGAACGAACTATGGCTACACCTTC	CASSFVLGKQGTNYGYTF
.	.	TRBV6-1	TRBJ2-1	TGTGCCAGCAGTGAAAGGGGGGGATGGAGTGAGCAGTTCTTC	CASSERGGWSEQFF
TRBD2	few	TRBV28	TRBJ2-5	TGTGCCAGCAGGCCCCCTGGACTAGCGGGTCTACAAGAGACCCAGTACTTC	CASRPPGLAGLQETQYF
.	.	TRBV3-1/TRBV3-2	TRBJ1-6	TGTGCCAGCAGCCAAGGCGGGACCGCTTATAATTCACCCCTCCACTTT	CASSQGGTAYNSPLHF
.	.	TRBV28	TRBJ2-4	TGTGCCAGCATCCATAGACAGAATCTAGCCAAAAACATTCAGTACTTC	CASIHRQNLAKNIQYF
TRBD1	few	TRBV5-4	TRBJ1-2	TGTGCCAGCAGCATCGACAGGGGAGATGGCTACACCTTC	CASSIDRGDGYTF
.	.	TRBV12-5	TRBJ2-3	TGTGCTAGTGGGAAAGGGGACTTTATCACAGATACGCAGTATTTT	CASGKGDFITDTQYF
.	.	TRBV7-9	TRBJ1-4	TGTGCCAGCAGCTTTAGATCGGGTACTGAAAAACTGTTTTTT	CASSFRSGTEKLFF
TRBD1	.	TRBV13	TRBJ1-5	TGTGCCAGCAGCTTAGGAGCAGGGGGCTATAGCAATCAGCCCCAGCATTTT	CASSLGAGGYSNQPQHF
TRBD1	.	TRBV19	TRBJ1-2	TGTGCCAGTAGTGTTCACTGGACAGGGGGGTCTGGCTACACCTTC	CASSVHWTGGSGYTF
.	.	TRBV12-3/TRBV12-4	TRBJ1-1	TGTGCCAGCAGTTTTAGCGCTGAAGCTTTCTTT	CASSFSAEAFF
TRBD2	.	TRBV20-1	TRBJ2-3	TGCAGTGCTAGTCCAGCGGGAGGGGGTATTGATACGCAGTATTTT	CSASPAGGGIDTQYF
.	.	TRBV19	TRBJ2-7	TGTGCCAGTAGTATGAGGGAGGAGCAGTACTTC	CASSMREEQYF
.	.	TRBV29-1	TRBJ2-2	TGCAGCGGGGAAGACGACACCGGGGAGCTGTTTTTT	CSGEDDTGELFF
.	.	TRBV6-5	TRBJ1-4	TGTGCCAGCAGGGACAGCCTTAATGAAAAACTGTTTTTT	CASRDSLNEKLFF
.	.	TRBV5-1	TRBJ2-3	TGCGCCAGCAGCTTGATGGGTGACTCTAGCACAGATACGCAGTATTTT	CASSLMGDSSTDTQYF
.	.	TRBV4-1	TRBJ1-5	TGCGCCAGCAGCCAAGATCGGAGCCAGGGGACTCAGCCCCAGCATTTT	CASSQDRSQGTQPQHF
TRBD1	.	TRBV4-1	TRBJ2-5	TGCGCCAGCAGCTCACCAGGGGGCACGGAGACCCAGTACTTC	CASSSPGGTETQYF
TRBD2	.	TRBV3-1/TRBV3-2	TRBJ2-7	TGTGCCAGCAGCCAAGAGGGCGGGAGGGCCTACGAGCAGTACTTC	CASSQEGGRAYEQYF
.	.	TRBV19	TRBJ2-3	TGTGCCAGTGGAGGGGAGATCGCGCAGTATTTT	CASGGEIAQYF
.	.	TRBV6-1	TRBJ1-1	TGTGCCAGCAGTGAACCGGCGGAACTCCGGAGGAACACTGAAGCTTTCTTT	CASSEPAELRRNTEAFF
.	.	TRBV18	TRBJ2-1	TGTGCCAGCTCACTCGCGGGGTACTCCTACAATGAGCAGTTCTTC	CASSLAGYSYNEQFF
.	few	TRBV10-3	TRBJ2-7	TGTGCCATCAGTGAGTCCGGGGGGCGCGGTCACTACGAGCAGTACTTC	CAISESGGRGHYEQYF
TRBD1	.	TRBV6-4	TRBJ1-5	TGTGCCAGCAGTGTATCAGGGGGCAACAATCAGCCCCAGCATTTT	CASSVSGGNNQPQHF
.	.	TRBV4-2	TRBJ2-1	TGTGCCAGCAGCTACGGTTGGGCTTCGAACAATGAGCAGTTCTTC	CASSYGWASNNEQFF
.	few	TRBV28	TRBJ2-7	TGTGCCAGCAGTTTACCGGACACAATCTACGAGCAGTACTTC	CASSLPDTIYEQYF
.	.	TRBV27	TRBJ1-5	TGTGCCAGCAGTTCCCAGGGGACCGGTAATCAGCCCCAGCATTTT	CASSSQGTGNQPQHF
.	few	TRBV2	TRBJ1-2	TGTGCCAGCAGTGGACAGGATGGCTACACCTTC	CASSGQDGYTF
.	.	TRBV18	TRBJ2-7	TGTGCCAGCTCACCACAGAGTGGGACATCTTCCTACGAGCAGTACTTC	CASSPQSGTSSYEQYF
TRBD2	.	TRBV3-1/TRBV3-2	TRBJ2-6	TGTGCCAGCAGTCAACCGGGACTAGCGGTTACCTCTGGGGCCAACGTCCTGACTTTC	CASSQPGLAVTSGANVLTF
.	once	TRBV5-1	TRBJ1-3	TGCGCCAGCAGCGTTCTAGGAATCTCTGGAAACACCATATATTTT	CASSVLGISGNTIYF
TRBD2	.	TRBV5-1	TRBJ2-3	TGCGCCAGCAGTGTGGTAGGACTAGCGGGGGGGCCTTCCGGCACAGATACGCAGTATTTT	CASSVVGLAGGPSGTDTQYF
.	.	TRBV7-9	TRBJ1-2	TGTGCCAGCAGCTTAAGTATTGGCATGGATGGCTACACCTTC	CASSLSIGMDGYTF
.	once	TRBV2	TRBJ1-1	TGTGCCAGCAGTGAAAGGCAGGGTGAAGCTTTCTTT	CASSERQGEAFF
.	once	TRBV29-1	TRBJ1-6	TGCAGCGTTATACGTCGCGGGGATTCACCCCTCCACTTT	CSVIRRGDSPLHF
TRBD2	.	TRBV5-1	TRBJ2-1	TGCGCCAGCAGCAAGGAGCCTAGCGGGAGGTCGGGCAATGAGCAGTTCTTC	CASSKEPSGRSGNEQFF
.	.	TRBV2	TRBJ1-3	TGTGCCAGCAACCTACAGGGAAACACCATATATTTT	CASNLQGNTIYF
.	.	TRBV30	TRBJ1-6	TGTGCCTGGAGTGTAGACTACTCCTATAATTCACCCCTCCACTTT	CAWSVDYSYNSPLHF
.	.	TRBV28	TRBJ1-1	TGTGCCAGCAGTCGCAGCAGGATGAACACTGAAGCTTTCTTT	CASSRSRMNTEAFF
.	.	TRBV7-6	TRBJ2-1	TGTGCCAGCAGCTTAAGGTCGTCGGCTAGCGATTACAATGAGCAGTTCTTC	CASSLRSSASDYNEQFF
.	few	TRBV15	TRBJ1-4	TGTGCCACCAGCAGAGTTAGAGCCAGGGGTAATGAAAAACTGTTTTTT	CATSRVRARGNEKLFF
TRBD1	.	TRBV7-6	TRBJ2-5	TGTGCCAGCAGCCCCGGACAGGGGAAGACCCAGTACTTC	CASSPGQGKTQYF
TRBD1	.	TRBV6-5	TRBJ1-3	TGTGCCAGCAGAGAGGGACAGGGGATAAACACCATATATTTT	CASREGQGINTIYF
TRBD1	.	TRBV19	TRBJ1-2	TGTGCCAGCCGGGACAGGGAAGATGGCTACACCTTC	CASRDREDGYTF
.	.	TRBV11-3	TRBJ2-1	TGTGCCAGCAGCCCCAAAAAAGTTGCGGGAATAGGGAATGTCAATGAGCAGTTCTTC	CASSPKKVAGIGNVNEQFF
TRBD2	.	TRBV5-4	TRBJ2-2	TGTGCCAGCACCGTCTTTGGACTAGCGGGGGTCTACACCGGGGAGCTGTTTTTT	CASTVFGLAGVYTGELFF
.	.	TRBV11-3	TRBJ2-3	TGTGCCAGCAGCGCCGGACAGTTTGGCACAGATACGCAGTATTTT	CASSAGQFGTDTQYF
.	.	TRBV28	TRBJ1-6	TGTGCCAGCACAGGAGGTGGATCCTATAATTCACCCCTCCACTTT	CASTGGGSYNSPLHF
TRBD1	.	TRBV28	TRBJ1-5	TGTGCCAGCAGTGGACAGGGGCGTCAGCCCCAGCATTTT	CASSGQGRQPQHF
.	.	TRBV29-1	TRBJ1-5	TGCAGCGTTGGTGAGGTTACAGGTCAGCCCCAGCATTTT	CSVGEVTGQPQHF
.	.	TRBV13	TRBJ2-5	TGTGCCAGCAGCATAGCGCAAGAGACCCAGTACTTC	CASSIAQETQYF
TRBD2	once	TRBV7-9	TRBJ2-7	TGTGCCAGCAGCTTAGTTTTTAGGACTAGCGAACCGGGCGAGCAGTACTTC	CASSLVFRTSEPGEQYF
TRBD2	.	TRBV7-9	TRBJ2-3	TGTGCCAGCAGCTTAGTACTAGCGGGGTCAGATACGCAGTATTTT	CASSLVLAGSDTQYF
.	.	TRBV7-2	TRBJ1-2	TGTGCCAGCAGCTTAGATGTGGCAGGGGTCTATGGCTACACCTTC	CASSLDVAGVYGYTF
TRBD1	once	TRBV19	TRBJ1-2	TGTGCCAGTAGGAGGACAGGGGTTGTCGTCTATGGCTACACCTTC	CASRRTGVVVYGYTF
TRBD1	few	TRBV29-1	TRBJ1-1	TGCAGCGTTGCTGTTTTCGAAGGGGGCTTCACCACCGGCGCTGAAGCTTTCTTT	CSVAVFEGGFTTGAEAFF
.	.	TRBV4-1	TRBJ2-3	TGCGCCAGCAGTCTCCAGGGGAACGGGCCAGATACGCAGTATTTT	CASSLQGNGPDTQYF
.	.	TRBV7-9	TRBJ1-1	TGTGCCAGCAGCCAGGGGGAAGCTTTCTTT	CASSQGEAFF
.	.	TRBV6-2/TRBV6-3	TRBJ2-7	TGTGCCAGCAGCCAAGAGCGACAGCCTCTCTACGAGCAGTACTTC	CASSQERQPLYEQYF